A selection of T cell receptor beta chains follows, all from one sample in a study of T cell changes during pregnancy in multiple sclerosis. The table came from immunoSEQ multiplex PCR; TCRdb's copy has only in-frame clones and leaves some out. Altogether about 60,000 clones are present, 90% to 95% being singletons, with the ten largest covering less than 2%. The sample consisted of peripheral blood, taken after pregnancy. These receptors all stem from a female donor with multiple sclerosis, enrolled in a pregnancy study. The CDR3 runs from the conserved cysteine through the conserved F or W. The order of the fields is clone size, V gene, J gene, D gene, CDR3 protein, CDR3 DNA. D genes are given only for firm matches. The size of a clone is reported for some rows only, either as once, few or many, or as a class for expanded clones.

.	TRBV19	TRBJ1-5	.	CASSIGQGNHQPQHF	TGTGCCAGTAGTATTGGGCAGGGTAATCATCAGCCCCAGCATTTT
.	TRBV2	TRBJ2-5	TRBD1	CASSVLQGARARETQYF	TGTGCCAGCAGTGTCCTACAGGGGGCGAGGGCTCGAGAGACCCAGTACTTC
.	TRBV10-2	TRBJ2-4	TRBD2	CASSGLAGGSGAKNIQYF	TGCGCCAGCAGTGGACTAGCGGGAGGGAGTGGGGCCAAAAACATTCAGTACTTC
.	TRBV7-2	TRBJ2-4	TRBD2	CASSPSGSDKNIQYF	TGTGCCAGCAGTCCTAGCGGGAGCGACAAAAACATTCAGTACTTC
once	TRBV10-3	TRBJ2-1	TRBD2	CASLLGEGRGEQFF	TGTGCCAGTCTGCTGGGGGAGGGCCGGGGGGAGCAGTTCTTC
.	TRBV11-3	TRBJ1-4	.	CASSPTYPNEKLFF	TGTGCCAGCAGCCCCACCTATCCAAATGAAAAACTGTTTTTT
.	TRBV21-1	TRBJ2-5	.	CASSLSLQRAGAQYF	TGTGCCAGCAGCCTGTCTTTGCAGAGGGCGGGGGCCCAGTACTTC
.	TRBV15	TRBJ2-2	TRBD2	CATSRDPPGLAGGSRTGELFF	TGTGCCACCAGCAGAGATCCCCCCGGACTAGCGGGAGGGTCGAGGACCGGGGAGCTGTTTTTT
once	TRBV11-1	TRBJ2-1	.	CASSLGRSGGTEQFF	TGTGCCAGCAGCTTAGGTCGGTCAGGGGGGACTGAGCAGTTCTTC
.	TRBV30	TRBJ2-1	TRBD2	CAWRGDPNPSGRAPNEQFF	TGTGCCTGGAGGGGCGATCCGAATCCGAGCGGGAGGGCCCCTAATGAGCAGTTCTTC
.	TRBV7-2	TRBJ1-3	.	CASSFSPDIRGNTIYF	TGTGCCAGCAGCTTTTCCCCGGACATCCGGGGGAACACCATATATTTT
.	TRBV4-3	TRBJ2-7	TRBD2	CASSQDSPPSGSSYEQYF	TGCGCCAGCAGCCAAGATTCCCCCCCTAGCGGCAGCTCCTACGAGCAGTACTTC
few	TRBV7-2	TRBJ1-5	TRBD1	CASSLDSTGGNQPQHF	TGTGCCAGCAGCTTAGACAGCACAGGGGGAAACCAGCCCCAGCATTTT
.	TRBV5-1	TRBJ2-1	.	CASSLDGQHGNEQFF	TGCGCCAGCAGCTTGGATGGGCAGCATGGTAATGAGCAGTTCTTC
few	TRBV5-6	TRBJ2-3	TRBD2	CASSSRLAGRDTQYF	TGTGCCAGCAGCTCGAGACTAGCGGGGAGAGATACGCAGTATTTT
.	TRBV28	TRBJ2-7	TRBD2	CASRQLREGTYEQYF	TGTGCCAGCAGACAACTCAGGGAGGGCACCTACGAGCAGTACTTC
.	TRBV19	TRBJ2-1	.	CASSILGLFNEQFF	TGTGCCAGTAGTATCCTGGGACTCTTCAATGAGCAGTTCTTC
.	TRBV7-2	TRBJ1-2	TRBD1	CASSLGDSTASYTF	TGTGCCAGCAGCTTAGGGGACAGTACGGCGAGCTACACCTTC
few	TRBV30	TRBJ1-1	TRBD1	CAWSVLRGQGIAEAFF	TGTGCCTGGAGTGTATTAAGGGGACAGGGGATCGCTGAAGCTTTCTTT
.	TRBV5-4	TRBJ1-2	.	CASSPGSPNYGYTF	TGTGCCAGCAGTCCAGGAAGCCCTAACTATGGCTACACCTTC